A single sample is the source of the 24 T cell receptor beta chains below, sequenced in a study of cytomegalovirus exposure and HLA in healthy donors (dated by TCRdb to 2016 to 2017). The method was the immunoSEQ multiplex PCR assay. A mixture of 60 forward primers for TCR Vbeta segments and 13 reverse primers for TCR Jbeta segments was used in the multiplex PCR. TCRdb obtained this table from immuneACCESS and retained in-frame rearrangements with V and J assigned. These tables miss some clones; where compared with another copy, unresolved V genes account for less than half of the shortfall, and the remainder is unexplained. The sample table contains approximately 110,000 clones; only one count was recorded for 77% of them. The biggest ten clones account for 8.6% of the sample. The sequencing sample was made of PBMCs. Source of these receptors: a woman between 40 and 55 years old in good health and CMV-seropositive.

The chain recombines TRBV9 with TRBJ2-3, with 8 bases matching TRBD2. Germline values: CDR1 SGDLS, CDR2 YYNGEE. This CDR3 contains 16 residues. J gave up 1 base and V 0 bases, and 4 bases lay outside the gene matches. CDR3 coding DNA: TGTGCCAGCAGCGTAGGTTCCGGGGGGGGCACAGATACGCAGTATTTT. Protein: CASSVGSGGGTDTQYF.

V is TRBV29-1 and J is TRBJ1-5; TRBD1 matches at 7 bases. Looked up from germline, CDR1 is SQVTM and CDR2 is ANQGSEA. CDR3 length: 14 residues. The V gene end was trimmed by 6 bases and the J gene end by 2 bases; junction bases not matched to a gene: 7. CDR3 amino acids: CSVRQGGGNQPQHF. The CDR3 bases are TGCAGCGTGCGACAGGGAGGAGGCAATCAGCCCCAGCATTTT.

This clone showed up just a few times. The CDR3 here is CASSDTFNYGYTF. Written as DNA, the CDR3 is TGTGCCAGCAGCGACACGTTTAACTATGGCTACACCTTC. The V and J genes are TRBV9 and TRBJ1-2; D is ambiguous. The V and J ends lost 3 bases and 1 base respectively, with 7 bases between them. The V gene's germline CDR1 is SGDLS and CDR2 YYNGEE. The CDR3 extends over 13 amino acids.

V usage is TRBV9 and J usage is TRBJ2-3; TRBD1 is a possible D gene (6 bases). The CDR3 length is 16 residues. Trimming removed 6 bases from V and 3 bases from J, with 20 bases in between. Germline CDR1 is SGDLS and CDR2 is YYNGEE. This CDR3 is CASKKGPTGSTDTQYF. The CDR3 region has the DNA TGTGCCAGCAAAAAAGGGCCTACAGGGTCAACAGATACGCAGTATTTT.

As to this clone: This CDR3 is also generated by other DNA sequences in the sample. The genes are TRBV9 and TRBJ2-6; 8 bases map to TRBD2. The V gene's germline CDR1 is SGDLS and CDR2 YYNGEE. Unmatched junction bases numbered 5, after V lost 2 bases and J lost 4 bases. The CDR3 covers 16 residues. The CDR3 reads CASSVGGATGANVLTF. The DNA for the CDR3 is TGTGCCAGCAGCGTCGGGGGGGCCACCGGGGCCAACGTCCTGACTTTC.

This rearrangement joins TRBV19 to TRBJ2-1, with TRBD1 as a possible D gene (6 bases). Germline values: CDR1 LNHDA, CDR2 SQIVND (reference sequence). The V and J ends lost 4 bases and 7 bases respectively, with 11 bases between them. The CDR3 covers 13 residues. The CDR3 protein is CASSTTGWNEQFF. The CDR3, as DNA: TGTGCCAGTAGTACGACAGGTTGGAATGAGCAGTTCTTC.

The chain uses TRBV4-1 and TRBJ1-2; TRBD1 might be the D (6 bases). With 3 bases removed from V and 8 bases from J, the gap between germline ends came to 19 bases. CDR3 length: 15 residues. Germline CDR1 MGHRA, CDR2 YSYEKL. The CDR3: CASSHPTYRESGYTF. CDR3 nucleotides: TGCGCCAGCAGCCACCCGACCTACAGGGAATCCGGCTACACCTTC.

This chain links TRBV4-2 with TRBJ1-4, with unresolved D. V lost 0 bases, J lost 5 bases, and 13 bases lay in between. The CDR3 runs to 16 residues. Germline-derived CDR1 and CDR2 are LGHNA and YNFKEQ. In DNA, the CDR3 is TGTGCCAGCAGCCAAGATCGGCGGCATGACAATGAAAAACTGTTTTTT. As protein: CASSQDRRHDNEKLFF.

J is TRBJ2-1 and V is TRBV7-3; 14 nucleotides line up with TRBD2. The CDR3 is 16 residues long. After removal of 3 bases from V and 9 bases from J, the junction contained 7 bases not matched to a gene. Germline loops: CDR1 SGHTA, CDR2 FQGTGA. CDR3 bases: TGTGCCAGCAGCTTCTTGGGGACTAGCGGGGGATCTGAGCAGTTCTTC. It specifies CASSFLGTSGGSEQFF.

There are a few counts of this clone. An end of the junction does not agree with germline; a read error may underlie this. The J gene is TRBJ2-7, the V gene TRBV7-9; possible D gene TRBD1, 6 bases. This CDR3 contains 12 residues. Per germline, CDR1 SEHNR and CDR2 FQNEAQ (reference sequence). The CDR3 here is CSSSLGHFEQYF. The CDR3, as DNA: TGTTCCAGCAGCTTGGGACATTTTGAGCAGTACTTC. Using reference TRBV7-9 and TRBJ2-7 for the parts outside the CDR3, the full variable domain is DTGVSQNPRHKITKRGQNVTFRCDPISEHNRLYWYRQTLGQGPEFLTYFQNEAQLEKSRLLSDRFSAERPKGSFSTLEIQRTEQGDSAMYLCSSSLGHFEQYFGPGTRLTVT.

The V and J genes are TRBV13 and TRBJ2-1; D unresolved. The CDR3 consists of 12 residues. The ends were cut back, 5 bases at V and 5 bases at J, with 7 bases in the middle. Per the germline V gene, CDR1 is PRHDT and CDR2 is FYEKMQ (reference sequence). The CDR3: CASSPTNNEQFF. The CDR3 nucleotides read TGTGCCAGCAGCCCAACTAACAATGAGCAGTTCTTC.

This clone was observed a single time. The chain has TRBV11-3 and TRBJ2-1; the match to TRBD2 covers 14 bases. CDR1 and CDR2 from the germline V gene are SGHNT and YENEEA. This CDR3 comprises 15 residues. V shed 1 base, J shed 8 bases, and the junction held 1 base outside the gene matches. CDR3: CASSLAGLAGDEQFF. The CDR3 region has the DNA TGTGCCAGCAGCTTAGCGGGACTAGCGGGAGATGAGCAGTTCTTC.

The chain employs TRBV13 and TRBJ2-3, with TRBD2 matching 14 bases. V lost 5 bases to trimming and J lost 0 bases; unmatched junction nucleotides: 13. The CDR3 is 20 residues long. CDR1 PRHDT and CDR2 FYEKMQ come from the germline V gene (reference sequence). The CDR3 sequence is CASSRTTSGGAFGSTDTQYF. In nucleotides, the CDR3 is TGTGCCAGCAGCCGAACGACTAGCGGGGGGGCCTTTGGGAGCACAGATACGCAGTATTTT.

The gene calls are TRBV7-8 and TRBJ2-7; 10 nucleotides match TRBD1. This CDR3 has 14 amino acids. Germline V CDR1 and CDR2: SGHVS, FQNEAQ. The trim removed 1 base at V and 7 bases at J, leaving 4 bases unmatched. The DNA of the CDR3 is TGTGCCAGCAGCTTAGAGGACAGGGGGGGGGAGCAGTACTTC. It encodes CASSLEDRGGEQYF.

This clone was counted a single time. CDR3 sequence: CASSLGLALRYEQYF. The CDR3, as DNA: TGTGCCAGCAGCTTAGGGCTAGCGTTGCGTTACGAGCAGTACTTC. J is TRBJ2-7 and V is TRBV7-2; weak D call: TRBD2 (6 bases). This CDR3 has 15 amino acids. Trimming cost V 1 base and J 4 bases, with 14 bases left between them. CDR1 and CDR2 (germline): SGHTA, FQGNSA. Drawing the rest from reference TRBV7-2 and TRBJ2-7, the complete variable domain is GAGVSQSPSNKVTEKGKDVELRCDPISGHTALYWYRQSLGQGLEFLIYFQGNSAPDKSGLPSDRFSAERTGGSVSTLTIQRTQQEDSAVYLCASSLGLALRYEQYFGPGTRLTVT.

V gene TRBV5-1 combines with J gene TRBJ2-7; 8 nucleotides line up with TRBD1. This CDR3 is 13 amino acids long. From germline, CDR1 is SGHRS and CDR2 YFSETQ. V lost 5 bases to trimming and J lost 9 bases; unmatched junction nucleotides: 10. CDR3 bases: TGCGCCAGCAGGACGGACAGGGAACTGGGGCAGTACTTC. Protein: CASRTDRELGQYF.

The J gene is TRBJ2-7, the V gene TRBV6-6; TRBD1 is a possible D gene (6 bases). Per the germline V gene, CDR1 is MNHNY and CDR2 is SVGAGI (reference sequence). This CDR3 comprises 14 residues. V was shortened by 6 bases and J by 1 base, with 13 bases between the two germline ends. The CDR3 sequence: CASSARTDSYEQYF. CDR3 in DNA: TGTGCCAGCAGCGCTCGGACAGATTCCTACGAGCAGTACTTC.

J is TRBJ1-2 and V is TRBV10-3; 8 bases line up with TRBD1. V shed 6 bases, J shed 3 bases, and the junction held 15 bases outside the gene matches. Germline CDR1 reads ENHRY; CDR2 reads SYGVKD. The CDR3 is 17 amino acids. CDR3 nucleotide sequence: TGTGCCATCAGCACCGGGACAGGCATCTCGGGCGACTATGGCTACACCTTC. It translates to CAISTGTGISGDYGYTF.

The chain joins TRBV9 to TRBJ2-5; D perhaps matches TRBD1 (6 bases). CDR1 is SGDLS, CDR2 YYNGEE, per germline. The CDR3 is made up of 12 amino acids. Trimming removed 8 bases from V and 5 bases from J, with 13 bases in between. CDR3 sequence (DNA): TGTGCCAGTGCTGGGGGCGGTGAGACCCAGTACTTC. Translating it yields CASAGGGETQYF.

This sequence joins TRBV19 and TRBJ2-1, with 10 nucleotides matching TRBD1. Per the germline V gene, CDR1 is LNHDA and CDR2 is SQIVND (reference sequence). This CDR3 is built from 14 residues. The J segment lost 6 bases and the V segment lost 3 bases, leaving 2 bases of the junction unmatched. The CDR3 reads CASSMTGGLNEQFF. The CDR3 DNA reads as TGTGCCAGTAGTATGACAGGGGGCCTCAATGAGCAGTTCTTC.

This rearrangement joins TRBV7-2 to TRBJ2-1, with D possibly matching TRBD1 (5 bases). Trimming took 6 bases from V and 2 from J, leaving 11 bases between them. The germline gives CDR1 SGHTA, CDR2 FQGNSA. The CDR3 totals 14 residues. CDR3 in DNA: TGTGCCAGCAGGAAAGGGGTTACCTACAATGAGCAGTTCTTC. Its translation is CASRKGVTYNEQFF. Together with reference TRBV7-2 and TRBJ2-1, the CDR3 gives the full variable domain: GAGVSQSPSNKVTEKGKDVELRCDPISGHTALYWYRQSLGQGLEFLIYFQGNSAPDKSGLPSDRFSAERTGGSVSTLTIQRTQQEDSAVYLCASRKGVTYNEQFFGPGTRLTVL.

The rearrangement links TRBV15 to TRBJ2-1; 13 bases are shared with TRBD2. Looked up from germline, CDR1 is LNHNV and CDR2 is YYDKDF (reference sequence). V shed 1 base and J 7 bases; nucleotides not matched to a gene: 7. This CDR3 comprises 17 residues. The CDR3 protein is CATSRVSGTSGVNEQFF. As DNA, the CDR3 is TGTGCCACCAGCAGAGTTTCCGGGACTAGCGGGGTAAATGAGCAGTTCTTC.

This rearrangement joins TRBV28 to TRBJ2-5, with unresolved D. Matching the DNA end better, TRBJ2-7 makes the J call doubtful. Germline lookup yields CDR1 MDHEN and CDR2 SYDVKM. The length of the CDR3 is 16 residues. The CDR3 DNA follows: TGTGCCAGCAGCCGCAATTTGCTAGGCACGTTCTACGAGCAGTACTTC. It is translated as CASSRNLLGTFYEQYF.

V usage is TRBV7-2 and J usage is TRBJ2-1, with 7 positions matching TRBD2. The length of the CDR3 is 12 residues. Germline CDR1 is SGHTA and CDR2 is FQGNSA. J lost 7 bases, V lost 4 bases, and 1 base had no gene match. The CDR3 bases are TGTGCCAGCAGCTGGGGGGGGAATGAGCAGTTCTTC. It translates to CASSWGGNEQFF.